These T cell receptor beta chains were read from a single sample in a study of blood T cell repertoires in COVID-19. Clones were read by immunoSEQ multiplex PCR, and TCRdb kept only the in-frame ones, dropping some. The sample contains about 68,000 clones, roughly 84% of which appear only once. Sequencing input: peripheral blood. The receptors come from a man of 80 years or more with acute or convalescent COVID-19. CDR3s include the opening cysteine and the closing phenylalanine or tryptophan. Fields, in order: CDR3 length, V gene, J gene, CDR3 protein.

>14|TRBV5-5|TRBJ1-4
CATSATGDNEKLFF
>14|TRBV5-5|TRBJ1-1
CASDTRGGATEAFF
>17|TRBV6-2/TRBV6-3|TRBJ1-2
CASSPKAGGVTNYGYTF
>13|TRBV2|TRBJ1-1
CATRMQGNTEAFF
>14|TRBV28|TRBJ1-1
CASSFRARGPEAFF
>15|TRBV6-5|TRBJ1-6
CASTRGILGGSPLHF
>16|TRBV19|TRBJ1-1
CASSIRGQGPNTEAFF
>19|TRBV6-2/TRBV6-3|TRBJ2-3
CASSYSAYLAGPVTDTQYF
>16|TRBV24-1|TRBJ2-2
CATSGGADPNTGELFF
>19|TRBV1|TRBJ1-2
CTSSQDNEPYPGLDYGYTF
>15|TRBV9|TRBJ2-5
CASSVMGAVAETQYF
>15|TRBV6-5|TRBJ1-2
CASSLSLTGSYGYTF
>17|TRBV5-6|TRBJ1-1
CASSPTWSRYLNTEAFF
>15|TRBV6-2/TRBV6-3|TRBJ1-2
CASSYPGQVFYGYTF
>17|TRBV4-1|TRBJ2-3
CASSQEPQGELADTQYF
>15|TRBV11-3|TRBJ2-1
CASSLLGAPPDEQFF
>15|TRBV27|TRBJ2-1
CASSLGLADYNEQFF
>16|TRBV7-6|TRBJ1-6
CASSLTQGARNSPLHF
>16|TRBV19|TRBJ2-1
CASRNPGGREADEQFF
>16|TRBV18|TRBJ2-2
CASSSTATTNTGELFF
>15|TRBV19|TRBJ2-7
CASSPFWAVSYEQYF
>15|TRBV5-1|TRBJ1-5
CASSPGTGGRQPQHF
>14|TRBV18|TRBJ1-1
CASSPGQGASEAFF
>13|TRBV19|TRBJ1-2
CASSIGQDYGYTF
>15|TRBV19|TRBJ1-5
CASRTAGWGNQPQHF
>15|TRBV2|TRBJ1-4
CASSEGAGDNEKLFF
>18|TRBV11-2|TRBJ2-7
CASSPSPLDVWRPYEQYF
>14|TRBV5-6|TRBJ2-7
CASRWDRNSYEQYF
>15|TRBV18|TRBJ2-2
CASSNRVSDTGELFF
>15|TRBV12-5|TRBJ2-5
CASGDRRGGRETQYF
>14|TRBV9|TRBJ1-3
CASSPTGVGNTIYF
>14|TRBV10-3|TRBJ2-7
CAISEYTGGYEQYF
>14|TRBV28|TRBJ2-7
CASSLTSGFYEQYF
>16|TRBV18|TRBJ1-4
CASSPTGVGTNEKLFF
>18|TRBV21-1|TRBJ1-5
CASSSIPWGQGAMQPQHF
>14|TRBV7-2|TRBJ1-1
CASSTRDRNTEAFF
>13|TRBV11-3|TRBJ2-7
CASSLVRGHEQYF
>14|TRBV19|TRBJ1-6
CASSFRTGGLTLHF
>14|TRBV19|TRBJ2-7
CASSSQGARAEQYF
>13|TRBV29-1|TRBJ2-1
CSVLDTQGNEQFF
>13|TRBV19|TRBJ2-2
CASSRRNTGELFF
>12|TRBV2|TRBJ1-1
CASSESMYEAFF
>15|TRBV7-2|TRBJ1-5
CASSLVGGSNQPQHF
>17|TRBV5-6|TRBJ2-2
CASSLGGQGRYTGELFF
>15|TRBV2|TRBJ1-6
CASRGGDRENSPLHF
>15|TRBV18|TRBJ2-3
CASSPPGVSTDTQYF
>16|TRBV7-9|TRBJ2-1
CASSSGTSGGVDEQFF
>14|TRBV28|TRBJ1-2
CASSKLDSVYGYTF